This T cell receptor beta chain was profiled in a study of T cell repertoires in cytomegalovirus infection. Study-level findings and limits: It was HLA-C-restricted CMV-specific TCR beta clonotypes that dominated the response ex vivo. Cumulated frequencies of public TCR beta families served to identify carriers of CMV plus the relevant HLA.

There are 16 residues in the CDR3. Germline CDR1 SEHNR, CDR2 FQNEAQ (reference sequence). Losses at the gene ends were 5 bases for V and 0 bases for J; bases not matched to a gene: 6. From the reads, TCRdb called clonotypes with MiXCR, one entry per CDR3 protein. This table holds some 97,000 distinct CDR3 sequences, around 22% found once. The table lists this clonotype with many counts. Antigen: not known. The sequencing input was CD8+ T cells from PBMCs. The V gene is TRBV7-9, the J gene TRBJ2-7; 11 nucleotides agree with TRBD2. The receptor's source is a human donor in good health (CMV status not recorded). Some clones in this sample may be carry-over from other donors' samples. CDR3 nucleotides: TGTGCCAGCAGCACCCTAGCGGGGGGTCTCTCCTACGAGCAGTACTTC. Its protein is CASSTLAGGLSYEQYF.